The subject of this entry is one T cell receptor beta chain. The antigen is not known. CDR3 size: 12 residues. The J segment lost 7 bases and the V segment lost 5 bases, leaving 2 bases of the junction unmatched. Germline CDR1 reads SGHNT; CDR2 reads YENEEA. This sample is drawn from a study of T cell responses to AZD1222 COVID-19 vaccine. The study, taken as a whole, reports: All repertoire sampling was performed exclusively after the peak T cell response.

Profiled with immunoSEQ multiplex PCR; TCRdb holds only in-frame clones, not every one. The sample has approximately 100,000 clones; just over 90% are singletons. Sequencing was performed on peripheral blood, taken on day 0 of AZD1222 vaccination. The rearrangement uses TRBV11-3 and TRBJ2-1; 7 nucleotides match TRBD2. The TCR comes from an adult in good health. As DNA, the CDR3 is TGTGCCAGCAGCCGGGGGGAAAATGAGCAGTTCTTC. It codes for CASSRGENEQFF. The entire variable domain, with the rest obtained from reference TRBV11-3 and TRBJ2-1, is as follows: EAGVVQSPRYKIIEKKQPVAFWCNPISGHNTLYWYLQNLGQGPELLIRYENEEAVDDSQLPKDRFSAERLKGVDSTLKIQPAELGDSAVYLCASSRGENEQFFGPGTRLTVL.